The source of this T cell receptor beta chain is a study of human T cells and chemical hapten exposure. Turning to the study itself: Variation in per-sample TCR yields came mainly from small pooled library volume differences. Findings and caveats of the study: Sensitizing with DPC caused no change in TCRs above 1 in 1000 frequency.

During construction of the library, unique molecular identifiers were attached to individual cDNA molecules for quantitative, reproducible TCR counting. Study processing details: From about 20,000 to 690,000 TCRs were found per sample, with a median of approximately 96,000. Via MiXCR, TCRdb re-called the 5' RACE reads, giving one row per CDR3 protein. For this entry, the V and J calls and clone size follow TCRdb and not the study's own pipeline. The sample lists 100,000 to 120,000 distinct CDR3 sequences; approximately 20% were seen once. This CDR3 contains 17 residues. Trimming took 4 bases from V and 0 from J, leaving 18 bases between them. The germline CDR1 and CDR2 sequences are SGHRS and YFSETQ. For this clonotype: What it binds is not known.

It was from unfractionated whole blood that total RNA was extracted. The receptor's source is a human donor in good health. J is TRBJ2-3 and V is TRBV5-1; tentatively, D is TRBD2 (6 bases). CDR3 sequence reads: CASSVPVIAASTDTQYF. The DNA for the CDR3 is TGCGCCAGCAGCGTCCCCGTTATAGCGGCTAGCACAGATACGCAGTATTTT.